This T cell receptor beta chain was sequenced in a study of shared clonotypes between healthy human individuals. The method was immunoSEQ multiplex PCR; TCRdb's version includes in-frame clones alone and lacks a portion of them. The sample lists about half a million clones, 65% to 80% occurring once. Looked up from germline, CDR1 is SGHRS and CDR2 is YFSETQ. V lost 4 bases to trimming and J lost 1 base; unmatched junction nucleotides: 8. CDR3 size: 16 residues. There were only Caucasian adults among the donors, and all lived in Nashville, Tennessee. The source material was PBMCs. This sequence originates from a woman in her thirties or forties in good health. Some clones in this sample may be carry-over from other donors' samples. The chain links TRBV5-1 to TRBJ1-1; the match to TRBD1 covers 9 bases. CDR3 DNA sequence: TGCGCCAGCAGCAACCCGGGGGGACAGGGGAACACTGAAGCTTTCTTT. Protein: CASSNPGGQGNTEAFF.